This entry lists 23 T cell receptor beta chains sequenced from one sample in a study of blood T cell repertoires in COVID-19. The assay was immunoSEQ multiplex PCR, and TCRdb's table has in-frame clones only and misses some. This sample carries 150,000 to 180,000 clones, 75% to 90% of them seen once, and the ten largest clones take 15%. Sequencing was carried out using peripheral blood. The receptors stem from a woman in her forties with acute or convalescent COVID-19.

The J gene is TRBJ2-1, the V gene TRBV9; TRBD2 matches at 10 bases. J gave up 3 bases and V 4 bases, and 4 bases lay outside the gene matches. Germline-derived CDR1 and CDR2 are SGDLS and YYNGEE. The CDR3 contains 15 residues. The CDR3 spells CASSRAGGYYNEQFF. CDR3 DNA sequence: TGTGCCAGCAGCCGAGCGGGGGGGTACTACAATGAGCAGTTCTTC. The full variable domain, with the rest looked up from reference TRBV9 and TRBJ2-1, is DSGVTQTPKHLITATGQRVTLRCSPRSGDLSVYWYQQSLDQGLQFLIQYYNGEERAKGNILERFSAQQFPDLHSELNLSSLELGDSALYFCASSRAGGYYNEQFFGPGTRLTVL.

The chain recombines TRBV5-4 with TRBJ1-2, with TRBD1 matching 11 bases. Germline values: CDR1 SGHNT, CDR2 YYREEE (reference sequence). Germline trimming cut 3 bases from V and 9 bases from J; bases unmatched to any gene: 7. The CDR3 has 14 residues. Here the CDR3 DNA reads TGTGCCAGCAGCTCTGGACAGGGGGCGTCTAGCTACACCTTC. Protein product: CASSSGQGASSYTF.

This chain links TRBV7-8 with TRBJ2-7; TRBD2 aligns across 7 bases. The CDR3 is made up of 12 amino acids. The germline CDR1 and CDR2 sequences are SGHVS and FQNEAQ. J gave up 6 bases and V 5 bases, and 4 bases lay outside the gene matches. The CDR3 region has the DNA TGTGCCAGCAGCCAGGGAGGGCGCGAGCAGTACTTC. Its protein is CASSQGGREQYF.

The chain couples TRBV24-1 to TRBJ2-1; 7 positions match TRBD1. This CDR3 contains 18 residues. V lost 3 bases and J lost 3; bases outside the gene matches: 13. Germline V lookup: CDR1 KGHDR, CDR2 SFDVKD. CDR3 bases: TGTGCCACCAGTGATGCACCCGGGACAGCCTATCACTACAATGAGCAGTTCTTC. This gives the protein CATSDAPGTAYHYNEQFF.

This rearrangement joins TRBV24-1 to TRBJ2-5; the D is unclear. The germline V gene has CDR1 KGHDR and CDR2 SFDVKD. The CDR3 covers 14 residues. V was clipped by 6 bases and J by 8 bases, with 18 bases between them. The CDR3 is CATSTPRDIATQYF. The CDR3 region has the DNA TGTGCCACCAGTACCCCCCGAGATATTGCTACCCAGTACTTC.

The chain links TRBV12-3 or TRBV12-4 to TRBJ2-3, with D uncertain. Trimming left V 5 bases short and J 2 bases short, with 5 bases between. The CDR3 is 12 amino acids. The CDR3 spells CASSRHTDTQYF. The CDR3 DNA is TGTGCCAGCAGTAGACACACAGATACGCAGTATTTT.

V and J are TRBV11-3 and TRBJ2-7; 11 bases are shared with TRBD1. The CDR3 has 15 amino acids. Germline CDR1 is SGHNT and CDR2 is YENEEA. After removal of 1 base from V and 3 bases from J, the junction contained 2 bases not matched to a gene. The CDR3 sequence: CASSLGGTGGYEQYF. In nucleotides, the CDR3 is TGTGCCAGCAGCTTAGGCGGGACAGGGGGCTACGAGCAGTACTTC. Complete variable domain (other parts from reference TRBV11-3 and TRBJ2-7): EAGVVQSPRYKIIEKKQPVAFWCNPISGHNTLYWYLQNLGQGPELLIRYENEEAVDDSQLPKDRFSAERLKGVDSTLKIQPAELGDSAVYLCASSLGGTGGYEQYFGPGTRLTVT.

The chain has TRBV3-1 (or the pseudogene TRBV3-2) and TRBJ2-2, with D possibly matching TRBD2 (6 bases). This CDR3 is 14 amino acids long. V lost 2 bases to trimming and J lost 5 bases, with 9 bases between them. The germline gives CDR1 LGHDT, CDR2 YNNKEL (reference sequence). CDR3 in DNA: TGTGCCAGCAGCCAATTGGCGGGAACCGGGGAGCTGTTTTTT. It codes for CASSQLAGTGELFF.

This clone was recorded once. V is TRBV18 and J is TRBJ2-1, with 7 positions matching TRBD1. Unmatched junction bases numbered 11, after V lost 4 bases and J lost 8 bases. Germline lookup yields CDR1 KGHSH and CDR2 LQKENI. The CDR3 sequence is 15 residues long. CDR3 nucleotides: TGTGCCAGCTCACAGGATATACAGGGGTGGGATGAGCAGTTCTTC. It codes for CASSQDIQGWDEQFF. The entire variable domain, with the rest obtained from reference TRBV18 and TRBJ2-1, is as follows: NAGVMQNPRHLVRRRGQEARLRCSPMKGHSHVYWYRQLPEEGLKFMVYLQKENIIDESGMPKERFSAEFPKEGPSILRIQQVVRGDSAAYFCASSQDIQGWDEQFFGPGTRLTVL.

The chain is built from TRBV3-1 (or the pseudogene TRBV3-2) and TRBJ2-3, with D possibly matching TRBD2 (5 bases). V lost 8 bases and J 12 bases, leaving 12 bases between the germline ends. Per germline, CDR1 LGHDT and CDR2 YNNKEL (reference sequence). The CDR3 has 10 amino acids. CDR3 coding DNA: TGTGCCAGCGGGAGCTTACCCCAGTATTTT. Protein: CASGSLPQYF.

This chain connects TRBV6-2 or TRBV6-3 to TRBJ2-7; a possible D gene is TRBD2 (6 bases). Per germline, CDR1 MNHEY and CDR2 SVGEGT. This CDR3 has 15 amino acids. The V end lost 2 bases, the J end lost 7 bases, and 18 bases lay between the germline ends. The CDR3 region has the DNA TGTGCCAGCAGTTACCCCCCTTTGGAGGGCCGGGAGCAGTACTTC. It encodes CASSYPPLEGREQYF.

The chain employs TRBV28 and TRBJ1-4; no clear D. This CDR3 is 14 amino acids long. Germline V gene data show CDR1 as MDHEN and CDR2 as SYDVKM. The ends were cut back, 6 bases at V and 9 bases at J, with 17 bases in the middle. CDR3 coding DNA: TGTGCCAGCAGCTCCGTTGAGAGGTTGAAAAAACTGTTTTTT. Protein sequence: CASSSVERLKKLFF.

The table lists this clone with a count of one. V and J are TRBV7-8 and TRBJ1-3; 8 positions agree with TRBD1. Looked up from germline, CDR1 is SGHVS and CDR2 is FQNEAQ. The CDR3 totals 17 residues. After removal of 5 bases from V and 0 bases from J, the junction contained 9 bases not matched to a gene. The CDR3 protein is CASSGGQESLSGNTIYF. The CDR3 nucleotides read TGTGCCAGCAGCGGGGGACAGGAGTCACTCTCTGGAAACACCATATATTTT.

This clone was detected only a few times. CDR3 DNA: TGTGCCAGCAGCTCCGACTGGAATTCCTACAATGAGCAGTTCTTC. Amino acid sequence: CASSSDWNSYNEQFF. The gene calls are TRBV5-4 and TRBJ2-1; D gene ambiguous. Trimming took 3 bases from V and 1 from J, leaving 11 bases between them. The CDR3 totals 15 residues. Germline-derived CDR1 and CDR2 are SGHNT and YYREEE (reference sequence).

This clone was detected once. J is TRBJ2-7 and V is TRBV7-3; weak D call: TRBD1 (6 bases). This CDR3 has 13 amino acids. The V and J ends lost 5 bases and 7 bases respectively, with 15 bases between them. Germline CDR1 is SGHTA and CDR2 is FQGTGA. DNA of the CDR3: TGTGCCAGCAGCCATAGCCGGGACAAAGAGCAGTACTTC. Translation gives CASSHSRDKEQYF.

This clone was seen just once. The rearrangement uses TRBV30 and TRBJ1-3; the D is unclear. V was shortened by 0 bases and J by 0 bases, with 9 bases between the two germline ends. Germline V gene lookup returns CDR1 GTSNPN and CDR2 SVGIG (reference sequence). The CDR3 is made up of 15 amino acids. In DNA form, the CDR3 reads TGTGCCTGGAGTGTACTAAGGAGCTCTGGAAACACCATATATTTT. It is translated as CAWSVLRSSGNTIYF. Full variable domain (remainder filled in from reference TRBV30 and TRBJ1-3): SQTIHQWPATLVQPVGSPLSLECTVEGTSNPNLYWYRQAAGRGLQLLFYSVGIGQISSEVPQNLSASRPQDRQFILSSKKLLLSDSGFYLCAWSVLRSSGNTIYFGEGSWLTVV.

The genes are TRBV6-1 and TRBJ1-1, with D uncertain. V was shortened by 2 bases and J by 0 bases, with 10 bases between the two germline ends. The CDR3 is 15 residues long. The germline V gene encodes CDR1 MNHNS and CDR2 SASEGT. CDR3 in DNA: TGTGCCAGCAGTGAACGGGGAGGGATGAACACTGAAGCTTTCTTT. It yields the protein CASSERGGMNTEAFF.

J is TRBJ1-3 and V is TRBV19; a weak D match, TRBD1 (5 bases). This CDR3 is built from 14 residues. In germline, CDR1 is LNHDA, CDR2 SQIVND (reference sequence). Trimming took off 1 base at V and 4 bases at J, with 8 bases between the two ends. The CDR3 DNA sequence: TGTGCCAGTAGTATAGCAGGGAACGGAAACACCATATATTTT. As protein: CASSIAGNGNTIYF.

V is TRBV28 and J is TRBJ2-1; D is possibly TRBD1 (6 bases). In germline, CDR1 is MDHEN, CDR2 SYDVKM. V lost 10 bases to trimming and J lost 4 bases, with 20 bases between them. The CDR3 sequence is 15 residues long. The CDR3: CANNRDRRPYNEQFF. For the CDR3, the DNA is TGTGCCAATAACAGAGACAGGAGGCCATACAATGAGCAGTTCTTC.

The chain joins TRBV7-9 to TRBJ1-5; no clear D. The germline V gene encodes CDR1 SEHNR and CDR2 FQNEAQ (reference sequence). With 1 base removed from V and 9 bases from J, the gap between germline ends came to 13 bases. This CDR3 has 14 amino acids. The CDR3 protein is CASSLDGGVVPQHF. The CDR3 nucleotides read TGTGCCAGCAGCTTAGATGGCGGGGTTGTGCCCCAGCATTTT.

This clone was counted a single time. V and J are TRBV10-2 and TRBJ1-2, with D tentatively TRBD1 (5 bases). The CDR3 is 18 amino acids. Per the germline V gene, CDR1 is WSHSY and CDR2 is SAAADI. V was pared by 9 bases and J by 6 bases, with 32 bases between. The CDR3 protein is CASSTRTRSTDITDGYTF. DNA of the CDR3: TGCGCCAGTTCCACCCGCACCCGGTCCACGGACATCACTGATGGCTACACCTTC.

This rearrangement joins TRBV7-2 to TRBJ2-7; perhaps TRBD1 as D (6 bases). This CDR3 has 14 residues. With 5 bases removed from V and 3 bases from J, the gap between germline ends came to 14 bases. Germline CDR1 SGHTA, CDR2 FQGNSA. CDR3 in DNA: TGTGCCAGCAGCCCCGGACAGAGGCACTACGAGCAGTACTTC. Translated, it gives CASSPGQRHYEQYF.

The chain has TRBV9 and TRBJ2-3; possibly TRBD2 for D (6 bases). The CDR3 is made up of 14 amino acids. Germline CDR1 SGDLS, CDR2 YYNGEE. The V end lost 4 bases, the J end lost 4 bases, and 13 bases lay between the germline ends. The CDR3 here is CASSPRLVADTQYF. CDR3 bases: TGTGCCAGCAGCCCTCGACTAGTGGCAGATACGCAGTATTTT.